The clone carrying this T cell receptor (beta chain) was found once. Germline CDR1 reads MNHNS; CDR2 reads SASEGT. V gave up 2 bases and J gave up 0 bases, with 11 bases separating them. This CDR3 contains 16 residues. Methods used by the authors: Amplification of reference gene primers was used by the study to estimate nucleated cell counts. Method: immunoSEQ multiplex PCR; TCRdb's copy keeps in-frame clones and lacks some. The D gene and trimming were derived from the DNA, and the V and J assignments and clone size from that table. The table includes 65,000 to 80,000 clones, roughly 88% detected once. This entry belongs to a study of blood T cell repertoires in COVID-19. For the study at large: Donors in the United States, Italy and Spain gave samples during acute or convalescent COVID-19.

The receptor's source is a man between 65 and 80 years old with active or convalescent COVID-19. Sequencing was carried out using peripheral blood. The chain carries TRBV6-1 and TRBJ2-4, with D uncertain. The CDR3 here is CASSEMAVSAKNIQYF. Here the CDR3 DNA reads TGTGCCAGCAGTGAAATGGCAGTTTCAGCCAAAAACATTCAGTACTTC.